This entry concerns a single TCR beta chain. Its binding antigen is unknown. Base quality data are lacking; no much larger clone is found one base away. Per the publication, the time point label means: cycle 2 day 1 (C2D1) of nivolumab. Every trial patient had relapsed following autologous stem cell transplantation, and prior brentuximab vedotin exposure was what differed among cohorts A, B and C. The trial cohort was composed of approximately 56 patients with relapsed/refractory classical Hodgkin lymphoma, for whom complete response, partial response or progressive disease was recorded as best overall response. In the multi-cohort phase II CheckMate 205 trial, trial patients received single-agent nivolumab. An independent review committee assessed best overall response by applying the 2007 International Working Group response criteria. PBMCs from the trial were collected at three points: immediately before nivolumab initiation (C1D1), and during therapy at cycle 2 day 1 and cycle 4 day 1. After peripheral blood was drawn into 8 mL Vacutainer Cell Preparation Tubes, PBMCs were isolated by centrifugation and then cryopreserved.

This record comes from a study of PD-1 blockade in classical Hodgkin lymphoma (TCRdb year 2020). Notes on the research overall: Nivolumab dosing was 3 mg/kg intravenously every 2 weeks, continuing until either disease progression or unacceptable toxicity. The study used TCR beta sequencing and CyTOF to define a peripheral blood immune signature of response to PD-1 blockade in classical Hodgkin lymphoma. Study-wide conclusions, independent of this receptor: The study was limited to a single clinical trial cohort, and causes of repertoire differences, possibly disease activity or prior therapy, remained undefined. Lower diversity was observed in patients in whom nivolumab was started less than 1 year after ASCT, and these patients were excluded from later analyses so that confounding by immune reconstitution would be avoided. By C4D1, a significant rise was seen in CD4+ TCR diversity but not in CD8+ TCR diversity (p=0.0027 vs p=0.16), and the rise was most apparent among complete responders (p=0.02). Baseline TCR diversity was reported to be lower in newly diagnosed patients than in healthy donors, and even lower in relapsed/refractory patients. Trial patients with a complete response had baseline diversity similar to that of newly diagnosed patients, while partial responders and progressors had significantly lower diversity.

The CDR3 measures 15 amino acids from cysteine to phenylalanine. Left in the record is the CDR3 DNA by itself, 45 bases read in frame from the first base. Sequences MNHEY (CDR1) and SMNVEV (CDR2) are obtained from the germline V gene (reference sequence). V was cut back by 4 bases and J by 5 bases, leaving a gap of 15 bases between them. Genomic DNA was isolated using the Qiagen DNeasy kit from unsorted PBMCs as well as from negatively selected CD4+ and CD8+ fractions. Amplification of TCR beta CDR3 regions was done by immunoSEQ multiplex PCR with primers that anneal to V and J segments. Amplification bias was minimized using a synthetic immune receptor repertoire, and residual bias was removed computationally after sequencing. For the original study's pipeline: Custom Python scripts were used to quantify repertoire diversity as the Shannon entropy index. Unsorted, CD4+ and CD8+ repertoires were analyzed separately, except for combined analyses in which CD4+ and CD8+ sequences were merged in silico. Clonal expansion was defined as at least a 2-fold frequency increase after treatment relative to C1D1, with a pseudocount of 0.5 for undetected baseline clones. Singleton clones were defined as clones with 0 or 1 copy at C1D1, and non-singleton clones were defined as clones with 2 or more copies. Clones expanded in unsorted samples were annotated as CD4+, CD8+ or unknown by matching protein sequences in sorted samples from the same patient. Wilcoxon tests on paired samples were used to test changes in diversity from C1D1 to C4D1. The table comes from immuneACCESS by way of TCRdb, which keeps in-frame sequences with V and J called. Part of the clones is missing from these tables; in studies checked, under half for an unresolved V gene and the rest for unknown reasons. V, J and clone size were drawn from that table, and D and trimming were deduced from the DNA. Present in this sample are approximately 51,000 clones, just under 75% of which were seen just once. Less than 15% of the sample is held by the ten biggest clonotypes.

Here the chain combines TRBV27 and TRBJ1-5; perhaps TRBD1 is the D gene, with 5 bases matching. Sequences were derived from peripheral blood mononuclear cells (PBMCs), sampled before the second cycle of nivolumab. This receptor was taken from a human donor with classical Hodgkin lymphoma. The bases read TGTGCCAGCAGTTCCCGGGACCAACCAGATCAGCCCCAGCATTTT. The encoded protein is CASSSRDQPDQPQHF.